The 13 T cell receptor beta chains below were found in one sample sequenced in a study of blood T cell repertoires in COVID-19. Repertoires were generated with immunoSEQ multiplex PCR, while TCRdb's copy carries only in-frame clones and drops some. Among under 200,000 clones, roughly nine tenths were seen once, and the ten largest hold roughly 11%. Sample: peripheral blood. The receptors shown here come from a woman in her fifties or sixties with COVID-19, enrolled during active disease.

The chain couples TRBV19 to TRBJ1-1; TRBD1 might be the D (6 bases). Trimming left V 4 bases short and J 4 bases short, with 10 bases between. This CDR3 is built from 13 residues. CDR1 is LNHDA, CDR2 SQIVND, per germline (reference sequence). The CDR3 DNA is TGTGCCAGTAGTACCGACAGGACCACTGAAGCTTTCTTT. Amino acid sequence: CASSTDRTTEAFF.

The J gene is TRBJ2-7, the V gene TRBV7-2; tentatively, D is TRBD2 (6 bases). V shed 5 bases and J shed 0 bases, with 17 bases lying between them. The CDR3 has 16 residues. The V gene's germline CDR1 is SGHTA and CDR2 FQGNSA. The CDR3 here is CASSILGGGISYEQYF. The CDR3 DNA follows: TGTGCCAGCAGCATCCTAGGAGGCGGGATCTCCTACGAGCAGTACTTC.

The J gene is TRBJ2-3, the V gene TRBV6-4, with D hard to call. This CDR3 is 13 amino acids long. The ends were cut back, 4 bases at V and 1 base at J, with 6 bases in the middle. Per the germline V gene, CDR1 is MRHNA and CDR2 is SNTAGT. The CDR3 spells CASSVEGTDTQYF. Written as DNA, the CDR3 is TGTGCCAGCAGTGTAGAGGGCACAGATACGCAGTATTTT.

The rearrangement joins TRBV6-2 or TRBV6-3 to TRBJ2-2; perhaps TRBD2 as D (5 bases). The CDR3 extends over 15 amino acids. Between the trimmed V and J ends, which lost 2 bases and 1 base, there was a span of 8 bases. Germline loops: CDR1 MNHEY, CDR2 SVGEGT. CDR3 sequence reads: CASSYGRENTGELFF. CDR3 sequence (DNA): TGTGCCAGCAGTTACGGCCGGGAGAACACCGGGGAGCTGTTTTTT.

V gene TRBV18 combines with J gene TRBJ1-5; 8 nucleotides line up with TRBD1. Unmatched junction bases numbered 3, after V lost 4 bases and J lost 4 bases. The CDR3 is made up of 14 amino acids. Germline V lookup: CDR1 KGHSH, CDR2 LQKENI. The CDR3 here is CASSRDRGNQPQHF. CDR3 nucleotide sequence: TGTGCCAGCTCACGAGACAGGGGTAATCAGCCCCAGCATTTT.

This chain uses TRBV5-1 with TRBJ2-7; TRBD2 aligns across 8 bases. The CDR3 runs to 14 residues. J gave up 5 bases and V 0 bases, and 4 bases lay outside the gene matches. The germline V gene encodes CDR1 SGHRS and CDR2 YFSETQ. The CDR3 loop is CASSLALAGDEQYF. CDR3 bases: TGCGCCAGCAGCTTGGCCCTAGCGGGTGACGAGCAGTACTTC.

The CDR3 nucleotides read TGTGCCAGCTCACCGACAGGGGGCTTTGGGTACGAGCAGTACTTC. Translation gives CASSPTGGFGYEQYF. V gene TRBV18 combines with J gene TRBJ2-7; 10 nucleotides agree with TRBD1. Germline V gene lookup returns CDR1 KGHSH and CDR2 LQKENI. The CDR3 is made up of 15 amino acids. V trimming: 3 bases; J trimming: 4 bases; junction bases outside the gene matches: 6.

The genes are TRBV4-3 and TRBJ1-5; D is uncertain. This CDR3 region has 15 residues. In germline, CDR1 is LGHNA, CDR2 YSLEER. V was trimmed by 0 bases and J by 2 bases, leaving 8 bases between them. CDR3 in amino acids: CASSQDMARNQPQHF. CDR3 coding DNA: TGCGCCAGCAGCCAAGATATGGCTCGCAATCAGCCCCAGCATTTT.

The chain recombines TRBV7-9 with TRBJ2-1; 13 positions agree with TRBD2. The CDR3 length is 17 residues. Germline V gene data show CDR1 as SEHNR and CDR2 as FQNEAQ (reference sequence). V shed 5 bases and J 8 bases; nucleotides not matched to a gene: 12. The CDR3 protein is CASSHLRLAGGPHEQFF. The CDR3 DNA sequence: TGTGCCAGCAGCCACCTCCGACTAGCGGGAGGTCCCCATGAGCAGTTCTTC.

The V gene is TRBV29-1, the J gene TRBJ1-2; 9 nucleotides line up with TRBD1. CDR1 SQVTM and CDR2 ANQGSEA come from the germline V gene. Trimming cost V 5 bases and J 4 bases; bases outside gene matches: 5. The CDR3 contains 13 residues. The CDR3 spells CSVTGGEGYGYTF. CDR3 sequence (DNA): TGCAGCGTTACAGGGGGCGAGGGCTATGGCTACACCTTC. The variable domain in full, completed from reference TRBV29-1 and TRBJ1-2, reads SAVISQKPSRDICQRGTSLTIQCQVDSQVTMMFWYRQQPGQSLTLIATANQGSEATYESGFVIDKFPISRPNLTFSTLTVSNMSPEDSSIYLCSVTGGEGYGYTFGSGTRLTVV.

The rearrangement uses TRBV7-2 and TRBJ2-3; the match to TRBD2 covers 12 bases. CDR1 is SGHTA, CDR2 FQGNSA, per germline. V shed 5 bases and J 8 bases; nucleotides not matched to a gene: 2. The CDR3 totals 13 residues. CDR3 nucleotides: TGTGCCAGCAGCCCGGGACTAGCGGGTACGCAGTATTTT. Translating gives CASSPGLAGTQYF.

The rearrangement uses TRBV11-2 and TRBJ1-1, with 8 bases that match TRBD1. The CDR3 runs to 14 residues. CDR1 SGHAT and CDR2 FQNNGV come from the germline V gene. The J segment lost 10 bases and the V segment lost 0 bases, leaving 7 bases of the junction unmatched. DNA of the CDR3: TGTGCCAGCAGCTTAGAGTTCCAGGGGGCTCGAGCTTTCTTT. Translated, it gives CASSLEFQGARAFF.

The chain uses TRBV2 and TRBJ1-1; D uncertain. Trimming took 3 bases from V and 4 from J, leaving 12 bases between them. The CDR3 runs to 14 residues. The germline gives CDR1 SNHLY, CDR2 FYNNEI. In DNA, the CDR3 is TGTGCCAGCAGTGACGATCCCCCGAGCACTGAAGCTTTCTTT. It is translated as CASSDDPPSTEAFF.